Listed below are T cell receptor beta chains from one sample, sequenced in a study of cytomegalovirus exposure and HLA in healthy donors. Sequenced by immunoSEQ multiplex PCR; TCRdb stores in-frame clones only, minus some. Listed are 55,000 to 85,000 clones; approximately 3.9% falls within the top ten. Sequencing input: PBMCs. These receptors originate from a female donor in good health and CMV-seropositive. The CDR3 runs from the conserved cysteine through the conserved F or W. A D gene is named only where the DNA matches it firmly.

V gene	J gene	D gene	CDR3 protein	CDR3 DNA
TRBV27	TRBJ1-2	.	CASSLSGGLDYGYTF	TGTGCCAGCAGTTTATCGGGGGGACTTGACTATGGCTACACCTTC
TRBV29-1	TRBJ1-2	TRBD1	CSAGALQGVYDYGYTF	TGCAGCGCTGGGGCTCTACAGGGGGTTTATGACTATGGCTACACCTTC
TRBV5-4	TRBJ1-2	TRBD1	CASSLQGVGGYTF	TGTGCCAGCAGCTTACAGGGGGTGGGTGGCTACACCTTC
TRBV27	TRBJ1-6	TRBD1	CASSLFRGQGSPLHF	TGTGCCAGCAGTTTATTCAGGGGGCAGGGGTCACCCCTCCACTTT
TRBV2	TRBJ1-2	.	CASSEATDGYTF	TGTGCCAGCAGTGAAGCGACAGATGGCTACACCTTC
TRBV18	TRBJ2-7	.	CASSPPAGDEQYF	TGTGCCAGCTCACCCCCGGCAGGGGACGAGCAGTACTTC
TRBV6-4	TRBJ2-5	TRBD2	CASSGKRELETQYF	TGTGCCAGCAGTGGGAAGCGGGAGTTGGAGACCCAGTACTTC
TRBV5-1	TRBJ2-1	.	CASSTTTGLRNEQFF	TGCGCCAGCAGCACCACAACAGGGCTGAGAAATGAGCAGTTCTTC
TRBV6-1	TRBJ1-6	TRBD1	CASSPRDRSNSPLHF	TGTGCCAGCAGTCCTCGGGACAGGTCGAATTCACCCCTCCACTTT
TRBV10-3	TRBJ1-2	.	CALWTELYGYTF	TGTGCCTTATGGACAGAGCTCTATGGCTACACCTTC
TRBV19	TRBJ2-6	.	CASSTYGNSGANVLTF	TGTGCCAGTAGTACCTACGGGAACTCTGGGGCCAACGTCCTGACTTTC
TRBV29-1	TRBJ1-2	.	CSVHREYGDGYTF	TGCAGCGTTCACAGGGAGTATGGGGATGGCTACACCTTC
TRBV5-7	TRBJ1-1	TRBD1	CASSTGTVSMNTEAFF	TGTGCCAGCAGCACTGGGACAGTAAGCATGAACACTGAAGCTTTCTTT
TRBV6-1	TRBJ2-7	TRBD1	CASSPTGVHEQYF	TGTGCCAGCAGCCCGACAGGGGTCCACGAGCAGTACTTC
TRBV9	TRBJ2-5	TRBD2	CASSVNPSGRPSETQYF	TGTGCCAGCAGCGTGAACCCCAGCGGGAGGCCAAGTGAGACCCAGTACTTC
TRBV5-1	TRBJ2-2	.	CASSSVQSYTGELFF	TGCGCCAGCAGCTCGGTACAGAGTTACACCGGGGAGCTGTTTTTT
TRBV29-1	TRBJ2-2	TRBD2	CSVLGLAGGHAGELFF	TGCAGCGTTTTAGGACTAGCGGGGGGGCATGCCGGGGAGCTGTTTTTT
TRBV28	TRBJ1-1	.	CASSLRGGHTEAFF	TGTGCCAGCAGTTTGCGGGGGGGTCACACTGAAGCTTTCTTT
TRBV5-1	TRBJ1-2	TRBD1	CASSLVGVTGDGYTF	TGCGCCAGCAGCTTGGTGGGGGTGACAGGGGATGGCTACACCTTC
TRBV5-6	TRBJ1-2	.	CASSLDRRYGYTF	TGTGCCAGCAGCTTGGACAGGAGATATGGCTACACCTTC
TRBV5-4	TRBJ2-7	TRBD1	CASSTRQGIYEQYF	TGTGCCAGCAGCACACGACAGGGGATCTACGAGCAGTACTTC
TRBV5-1	TRBJ1-6	.	CASSPGGGVVSPLHF	TGCGCCAGCAGTCCGGGGGGCGGGGTGGTTTCACCCCTCCACTTT
TRBV11-3	TRBJ2-1	.	CASSSHESYNEQFF	TGTGCCAGCAGCTCCCATGAGTCCTACAATGAGCAGTTCTTC
TRBV29-1	TRBJ1-2	.	CSVGEAGFYGYTF	TGCAGCGTTGGAGAGGCGGGATTCTATGGCTACACCTTC
TRBV7-2	TRBJ2-1	TRBD2	CASSFSSGTYNEQFF	TGTGCCAGCAGCTTTTCTAGCGGGACCTACAATGAGCAGTTCTTC
TRBV15	TRBJ1-5	.	CATSRESAGNSNQPQHF	TGTGCCACCAGCAGAGAATCGGCAGGGAATAGCAATCAGCCCCAGCATTTT